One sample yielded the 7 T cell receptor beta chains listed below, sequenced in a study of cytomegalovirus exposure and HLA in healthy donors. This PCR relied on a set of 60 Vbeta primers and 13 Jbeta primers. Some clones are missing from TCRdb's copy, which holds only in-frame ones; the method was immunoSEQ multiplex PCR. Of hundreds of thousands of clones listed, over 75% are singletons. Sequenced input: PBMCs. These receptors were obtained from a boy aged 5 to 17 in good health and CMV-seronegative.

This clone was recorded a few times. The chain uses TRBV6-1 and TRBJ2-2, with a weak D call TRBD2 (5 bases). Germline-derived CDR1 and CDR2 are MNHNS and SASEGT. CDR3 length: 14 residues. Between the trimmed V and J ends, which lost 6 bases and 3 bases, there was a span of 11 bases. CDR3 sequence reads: CASRRTVYTGELFF. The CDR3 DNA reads TGTGCCAGCAGGCGGACTGTTTACACCGGGGAGCTGTTTTTT.

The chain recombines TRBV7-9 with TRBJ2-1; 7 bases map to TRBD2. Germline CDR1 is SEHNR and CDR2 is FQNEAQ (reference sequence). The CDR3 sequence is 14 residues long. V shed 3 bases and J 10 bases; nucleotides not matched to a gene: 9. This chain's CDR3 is CASSFADFSGEQFF. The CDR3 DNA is TGTGCCAGCAGCTTTGCCGACTTTAGCGGGGAGCAGTTCTTC.

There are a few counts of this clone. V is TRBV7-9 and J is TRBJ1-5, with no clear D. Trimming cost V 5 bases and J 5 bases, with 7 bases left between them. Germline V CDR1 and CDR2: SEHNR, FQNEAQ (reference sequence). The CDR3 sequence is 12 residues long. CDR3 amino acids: CASSHGDQPQHF. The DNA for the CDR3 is TGTGCCAGCAGCCACGGTGATCAGCCCCAGCATTTT.

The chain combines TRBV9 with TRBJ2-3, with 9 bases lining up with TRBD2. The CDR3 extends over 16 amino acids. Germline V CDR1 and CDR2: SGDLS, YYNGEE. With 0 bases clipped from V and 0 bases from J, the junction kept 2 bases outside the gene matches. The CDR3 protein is CASSVGLAVSTDTQYF. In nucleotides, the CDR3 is TGTGCCAGCAGCGTAGGACTAGCGGTTAGCACAGATACGCAGTATTTT.

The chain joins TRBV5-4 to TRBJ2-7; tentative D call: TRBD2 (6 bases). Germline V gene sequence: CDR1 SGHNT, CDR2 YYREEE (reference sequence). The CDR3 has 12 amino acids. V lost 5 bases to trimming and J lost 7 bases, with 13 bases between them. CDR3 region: CASSMRGGEQYF. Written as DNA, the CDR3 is TGTGCCAGCAGTATGCGGGGTGGAGAGCAGTACTTC. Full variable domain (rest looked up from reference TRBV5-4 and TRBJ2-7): ETGVTQSPTHLIKTRGQQVTLRCSSQSGHNTVSWYQQALGQGPQFIFQYYREEENGRGNFPPRFSGLQFPNYSSELNVNALELDDSALYLCASSMRGGEQYFGPGTRLTVT.

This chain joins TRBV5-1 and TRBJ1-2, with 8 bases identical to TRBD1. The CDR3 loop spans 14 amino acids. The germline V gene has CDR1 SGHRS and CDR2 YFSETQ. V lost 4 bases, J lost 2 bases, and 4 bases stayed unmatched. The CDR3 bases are TGCGCCAGCAGCCACAGGACAGGGAACTATGGCTACACCTTC. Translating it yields CASSHRTGNYGYTF. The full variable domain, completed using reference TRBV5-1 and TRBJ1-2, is KAGVTQTPRYLIKTRGQQVTLSCSPISGHRSVSWYQQTPGQGLQFLFEYFSETQRNKGNFPGRFSGRQFSNSRSEMNVSTLELGDSALYLCASSHRTGNYGYTFGSGTRLTVV.

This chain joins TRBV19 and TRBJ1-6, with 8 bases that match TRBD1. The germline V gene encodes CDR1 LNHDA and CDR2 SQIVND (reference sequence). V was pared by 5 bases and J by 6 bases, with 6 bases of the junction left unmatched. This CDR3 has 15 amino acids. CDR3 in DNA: TGTGCCAGTAGTCTCCTCACAGGGGGTAATTCACCCCTCCACTTT. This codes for CASSLLTGGNSPLHF.